Here is one T cell receptor beta chain with its context. This sample was taken from a study of monozygotic twins with inflammatory bowel disease. An amount of 3,500 to 4,500 ng of total RNA was used for each TCR library. Reanalyzing the 5' RACE reads, TCRdb keeps one entry per CDR3 protein, without DNA. The sample includes about 380,000 distinct CDR3 sequences. The TCR originated in a human donor with ulcerative colitis or Crohn's disease, or a healthy co-twin of an affected twin (not recorded which). The sample was blood.

This CDR3 reads CASSLLGQTSRDEQFF. V and J are TRBV7-3 and TRBJ2-1; TCRdb picks TRBD1, but there is no DNA to check that call. The length of the CDR3 is 16 residues. The germline gives CDR1 SGHTA, CDR2 FQGTGA.